Below are 24 T cell receptor beta chains sequenced from a single sample in a study of blood T cell repertoires in COVID-19. Measured with immunoSEQ multiplex PCR; TCRdb has only the in-frame clones, and not every one. The top ten hold around 4% of the sample, which has more than 200,000 clones, more than 85% seen once. The material sequenced was PBMCs or T cells enriched from blood (not recorded which). The source is a woman under 40 who had recovered from COVID-19.

About this clone itself: One junction end disagrees with the germline gene, perhaps due to a read error. The chain links TRBV7-7 to TRBJ2-1, with TRBD1 identical over 8 bases. Germline CDR1 is SSHAT and CDR2 is FNYEAQ (reference sequence). The CDR3 is 16 residues long. As DNA, the CDR3 is TGTGCTAGCAGCCCCACCCCGACAGGGGCCTACAATGAGCAGTTCTTC. Amino acids: CASSPTPTGAYNEQFF.

The chain links TRBV19 to TRBJ2-1, with D possibly being TRBD2 (6 bases). Trimming shortened V by 7 bases and J by 4 bases, and 14 bases separated the two germline ends. CDR1 and CDR2 (germline): LNHDA, SQIVND (reference sequence). This CDR3 contains 14 residues. As DNA, the CDR3 is TGTGCCAGTAATTATGGGACTTCTTACAATGAGCAGTTCTTC. Amino acids: CASNYGTSYNEQFF.

V usage is TRBV27 and J usage is TRBJ2-3; 8 bases are a match to TRBD1. Germline V CDR1 and CDR2: MNHEY, SMNVEV (reference sequence). The CDR3 has 15 amino acids. The J segment lost 4 bases and the V segment lost 3 bases, leaving 6 bases of the junction unmatched. CDR3 sequence (DNA): TGTGCCAGCAGTTTTATCAGGGGGCTTGCAGATACGCAGTATTTT. Protein: CASSFIRGLADTQYF.

DNA for the CDR3: TGCGCCAGCAGCTCAGATACAGTTAACTATGGCTACACCTTC. Translated: CASSSDTVNYGYTF. This rearrangement joins TRBV5-1 to TRBJ1-2; D is unclear. Deletions cut 3 bases from V and 1 base from J, with 10 bases between. The CDR3 contains 14 residues. The V gene's germline CDR1 is SGHRS and CDR2 YFSETQ.

The gene calls are TRBV6-5 and TRBJ2-7, with 10 nucleotides matching TRBD2. Trimming removed 6 bases from V and 9 bases from J; junction bases left unmatched: 11. The CDR3 runs to 14 residues. Germline V gene data show CDR1 as MNHEY and CDR2 as SVGAGI. CDR3 region: CASSRTSGLDRQYF. Written as DNA, the CDR3 is TGTGCCAGCAGCCGGACTAGCGGTCTTGACAGGCAGTACTTC.

This chain joins TRBV6-1 and TRBJ2-1, with 10 bases lining up with TRBD2. The J segment lost 1 base and the V segment lost 3 bases, leaving 3 bases of the junction unmatched. Germline CDR1 and CDR2: MNHNS and SASEGT. The CDR3 runs 16 residues. CDR3 DNA sequence: TGTGCCAGCAGTGACCGACTAGCGGGTTCCTACAATGAGCAGTTCTTC. Its translation is CASSDRLAGSYNEQFF.

This clone has only a few counts. The chain carries TRBV19 and TRBJ1-5; D might be TRBD1 (6 bases). Trimming removed 6 bases at V and 6 bases at J, with 15 bases between. The CDR3 is 14 residues long. Germline loops: CDR1 LNHDA, CDR2 SQIVND (reference sequence). The CDR3 DNA sequence: TGTGCCAGTAGAGGCAGGGGCGGCGGTCAGCCCCAGCATTTT. Translating it yields CASRGRGGGQPQHF.

The rearrangement joins TRBV19 to TRBJ2-2; 11 bases are shared with TRBD1. The CDR3 has 14 amino acids. J gave up 7 bases and V 6 bases, and 4 bases lay outside the gene matches. CDR1 LNHDA and CDR2 SQIVND come from the germline V gene (reference sequence). CDR3 DNA sequence: TGTGCCAGTAGAGGACAGGGGGCCCACGGGGAGCTGTTTTTT. Its translation: CASRGQGAHGELFF.

The chain is built from TRBV11-3 and TRBJ1-1; no firm D call. This CDR3 region has 14 residues. Looked up from germline, CDR1 is SGHNT and CDR2 is YENEEA. Trimming pared 2 bases from V and 1 base from J, leaving 8 bases between. CDR3 loop: CASSLTAGNTEAFF. CDR3 bases: TGTGCCAGCAGCTTAACTGCGGGGAACACTGAAGCTTTCTTT.

The chain links TRBV27 to TRBJ2-7; perhaps TRBD2 as D (5 bases). The germline V gene encodes CDR1 MNHEY and CDR2 SMNVEV (reference sequence). The CDR3 contains 15 residues. V was cut by 5 bases and J by 0 bases, with 14 bases left in between. The CDR3 region is CASSIGLASSYEQYF. The DNA of the CDR3 is TGTGCCAGCAGTATTGGACTCGCTAGCTCCTACGAGCAGTACTTC.

J is TRBJ2-2 and V is TRBV19, with D perhaps TRBD1 (7 bases). Trimming pared 3 bases from V and 3 bases from J, leaving 17 bases between. Per the germline V gene, CDR1 is LNHDA and CDR2 is SQIVND (reference sequence). The CDR3 contains 17 residues. CDR3 bases: TGTGCCAGTAGTATCCGGGGGAAGGGGGCCGACACCGGGGAGCTGTTTTTT. Its protein is CASSIRGKGADTGELFF.

The chain recombines TRBV3-1 (or the pseudogene TRBV3-2) with TRBJ2-2; D may be TRBD2 (5 bases). Germline V lookup: CDR1 LGHDT, CDR2 YNNKEL (reference sequence). The CDR3 sequence is 16 residues long. Trimming cost V 8 bases and J 5 bases, with 21 bases left between them. CDR3 sequence: CASSGWDRVGTGELFF. CDR3 coding DNA: TGTGCCAGCTCGGGGTGGGATAGAGTCGGAACCGGGGAGCTGTTTTTT.

The chain uses TRBV5-1 and TRBJ1-4; 12 bases align to TRBD1. The CDR3 has 17 residues. CDR1 is SGHRS and CDR2 is YFSETQ in the germline V gene. Trimming cost V 2 bases and J 7 bases; bases outside gene matches: 9. CDR3 DNA: TGCGCCAGCAGCTTAGGGACAGGGGGCCGTGAGGCTGAAAAACTGTTTTTT. Its translation: CASSLGTGGREAEKLFF.

A word on this clone: This same CDR3 is encoded by further DNA sequences in the sample. The chain recombines TRBV28 with TRBJ1-4; the D gene is possibly TRBD1 (5 bases). V was clipped by 6 bases and J by 0 bases, with 11 bases between them. The CDR3 sequence is 15 residues long. Germline CDR1 is MDHEN and CDR2 is SYDVKM. CDR3 sequence: CASSLQGATNEKLFF. The CDR3 nucleotides are TGTGCCAGCAGCCTCCAGGGTGCAACTAATGAAAAACTGTTTTTT. Variable domain in full (rest from reference TRBV28 and TRBJ1-4): DVKVTQSSRYLVKRTGEKVFLECVQDMDHENMFWYRQDPGLGLRLIYFSYDVKMKEKGDIPEGYSVSREKKERFSLILESASTNQTSMYLCASSLQGATNEKLFFGSGTQLSVL.

The chain couples TRBV30 to TRBJ1-4, with 7 bases identical to TRBD1. The CDR3 runs 14 residues. Germline V gene data show CDR1 as GTSNPN and CDR2 as SVGIG (reference sequence). The ends lost 4 bases at V and 6 bases at J; junction bases unmatched: 8. The CDR3, as DNA: TGTGCCTGGAACCCAGGGGGTACATATGAAAAACTGTTTTTT. It yields the protein CAWNPGGTYEKLFF.

V usage is TRBV20-1 and J usage is TRBJ2-3; 8 bases line up with TRBD1. With V trimmed by 5 bases and J by 9 bases, 4 bases remained unmatched. Germline V gene sequence: CDR1 DFQATT, CDR2 SNEGSKA (reference sequence). The CDR3 runs 11 residues. Here the CDR3 reads CSAGTGGTQYF. Written as DNA, the CDR3 is TGCAGTGCTGGTACAGGGGGGACGCAGTATTTT.

A single count supports this clone. The chain carries TRBV6-1 and TRBJ1-1; D gene ambiguous. CDR1 is MNHNS, CDR2 SASEGT, per germline. The CDR3 is 12 residues long. The V gene lost 2 bases and the J gene lost 9 bases, with 10 bases spanning the gap. The CDR3 region is CASSERVEKAFF. The CDR3 bases are TGTGCCAGCAGTGAACGGGTGGAGAAAGCTTTCTTT.

The genes are TRBV11-3 and TRBJ2-3; 8 nucleotides align to TRBD2. The V and J ends lost 5 bases and 0 bases, in that order; junction bases with no gene match: 4. CDR1 and CDR2 (germline): SGHNT, YENEEA. The CDR3 consists of 15 residues. CDR3 loop: CASSQRGGSTDTQYF. The DNA of the CDR3 is TGTGCCAGCAGCCAACGGGGGGGCAGCACAGATACGCAGTATTTT. The whole variable domain, filled in from reference TRBV11-3 and TRBJ2-3, reads EAGVVQSPRYKIIEKKQPVAFWCNPISGHNTLYWYLQNLGQGPELLIRYENEEAVDDSQLPKDRFSAERLKGVDSTLKIQPAELGDSAVYLCASSQRGGSTDTQYFGPGTRLTVL.

This chain connects TRBV19 to TRBJ2-6, with D possibly matching TRBD1 (6 bases). With 3 bases removed from V and 0 bases from J, the gap between germline ends came to 12 bases. Germline lookup yields CDR1 LNHDA and CDR2 SQIVND (reference sequence). There are 17 residues in the CDR3. CDR3 in amino acids: CASSMPYRASGANVLTF. Here the CDR3 DNA reads TGTGCCAGTAGTATGCCCTACAGGGCCTCTGGGGCCAACGTCCTGACTTTC.

CDR3 DNA sequence: TGTGCCAGCAGTTACAGCGGTTACTACACCTTC. It specifies CASSYSGYYTF. The rearrangement uses TRBV2 and TRBJ1-2, with D hard to call. CDR1 SNHLY and CDR2 FYNNEI come from the germline V gene. This CDR3 comprises 11 residues. Trimming shortened V by 5 bases and J by 10 bases, and 11 bases separated the two germline ends.

This clone was found a few times. The chain combines TRBV7-3 with TRBJ1-6, with 7 bases aligning to TRBD1. V lost 2 bases to trimming and J lost 5 bases; unmatched junction nucleotides: 0. This CDR3 has 14 residues. Germline V lookup: CDR1 SGHTA, CDR2 FQGTGA. CDR3 in DNA: TGTGCCAGCAGCTTAGGACAGGATAATTCACCCCTCCACTTT. Its protein is CASSLGQDNSPLHF.

V and J are TRBV19 and TRBJ1-1; D is perhaps TRBD1 (5 bases). Germline CDR1 reads LNHDA; CDR2 reads SQIVND (reference sequence). The CDR3 runs 16 residues. Trimming shortened V by 4 bases and J by 7 bases, and 22 bases separated the two germline ends. CDR3 DNA sequence: TGTGCCAGTAGTACGTTTGGTGGACACGGCGCCGATGAAGCTTTCTTT. Amino acid sequence: CASSTFGGHGADEAFF.

This chain connects TRBV6-5 to TRBJ1-1; TRBD1 is a possible D gene (5 bases). The germline gives CDR1 MNHEY, CDR2 SVGAGI. The germline V and J ends were trimmed by 2 bases and 1 base, with 14 bases remaining between them. The CDR3 runs to 16 residues. The chain's CDR3 is CASSYGWTRSNTEAFF. The CDR3 DNA reads TGTGCCAGCAGTTACGGGTGGACAAGGTCGAACACTGAAGCTTTCTTT.

J is TRBJ2-1 and V is TRBV27; no firm D call. CDR1 and CDR2 from the germline V gene are MNHEY and SMNVEV (reference sequence). Trimming cost V 3 bases and J 5 bases, with 14 bases left between them. The CDR3 sequence is 15 residues long. CDR3 DNA: TGTGCCAGCAGTTTCACGGCTTCAGGCGACAATGAGCAGTTCTTC. It codes for CASSFTASGDNEQFF.